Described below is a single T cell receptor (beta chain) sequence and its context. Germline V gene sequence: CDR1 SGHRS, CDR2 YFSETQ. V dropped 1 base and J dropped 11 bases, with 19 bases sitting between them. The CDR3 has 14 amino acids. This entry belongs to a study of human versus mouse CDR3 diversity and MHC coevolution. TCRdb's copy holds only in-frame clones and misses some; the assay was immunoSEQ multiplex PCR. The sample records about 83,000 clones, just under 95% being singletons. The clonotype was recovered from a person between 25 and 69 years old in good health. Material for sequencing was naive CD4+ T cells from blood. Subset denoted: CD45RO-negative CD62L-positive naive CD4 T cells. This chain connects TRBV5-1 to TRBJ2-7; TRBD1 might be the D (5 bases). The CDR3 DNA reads TGCGCCAGCAGCTTGTCAACAGGTTCCTTAGGGAAGTACTTC. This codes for CASSLSTGSLGKYF.